This T cell receptor (beta chain) was captured in a study of CD8+CD57+ T cells in acquired aplastic anemia. Background on the study: The mean DNA yield obtained from sorted CD4+ and CD8+ cells came to 3 to 3.5 ug.

Genomic DNA, the template, was used for profiling of the TCR beta VDJ and CDR3. TCRdb passed the reads through MiXCR, listing each CDR3 protein once. The sample lists fewer than 200,000 distinct CDR3 sequences; less than 50% were seen once. Ten or more counts support this clonotype. Its antigen is unidentified. The authors sequenced patients whose flow cytometry had shown CD8+CD57+ cell expansion. Severe acquired aplastic anemia was present in all patients. When blood sampling took place, the patients had received no therapy. The V gene lost 0 bases and the J gene lost 8 bases, with 16 bases spanning the gap. The CDR3 loop spans 15 amino acids. CDR1 is ENHRY, CDR2 SYGVKD, per germline. The study's findings and limits: In common between the patients and the controls were approximately 30 CD8+ CDR3 sequences.

The TCR sequence derives from a human donor with aplastic anemia. The genes are TRBV10-3 and TRBJ1-2; D is unresolved. Material for sequencing was sorted CD4+, CD8+, or CD8+CD57+ T cells (not recorded which) from PBMCs. This chain's CDR3 is CAISESTYAGSGYTF. The CDR3 region has the DNA TGTGCCATCAGTGAGTCGACGTACGCCGGATCGGGCTACACCTTC.